The clone carrying this T cell receptor (beta chain) was seen ten or more times. Its antigen is not known. TCR beta CDR3 sequences were amplified from RNA transcripts. The HTBI set primed first-round TCR CDR3 RT-PCR. TCRdb re-derived calls from the multiplex PCR reads in MiXCR, one entry per CDR3 protein. The sample consists of about 600,000 distinct CDR3 sequences, 12% to 15% of them appearing once. V lost 5 bases to trimming and J lost 0 bases; unmatched junction nucleotides: 3. The CDR3 totals 15 residues. Germline values: CDR1 SGHNT, CDR2 YENEEA. This specimen comes from a study of T cells in Graves' hyperthyroidism and ophthalmopathy. As for the study in general: Blood from the periphery was taken at initial diagnosis, before any treatment.

Whole-study results and caveats: For ophthalmopathy, model prediction preceded onset by a median around six months. Peripheral blood also featured most of the thyroid clonotypes expanded above 0.001.

Among ophthalmopathy patients, the Clinical Activity Score reached at least 3, the NOSPECS grade reached at least 4, and duration remained under 3 months. Sequenced material: blood. The chain has TRBV11-3 and TRBJ1-4, with TRBD1 matching over 7 bases. This sequence originates from a woman aged 18-35 years with Graves' ophthalmopathy. The CDR3 bases are TGTGCCAGCAGCCGACAGGGAACAACTAATGAAAAACTGTTTTTT. Translated, it gives CASSRQGTTNEKLFF.